Below, 30 T cell receptor beta chains from the same sample are listed, as sequenced in a study of CD8 T cells in Susac syndrome. Random hexamers were used to reverse transcribe an amount of roughly 0.5 to 1 ug RNA. TCRdb ran MiXCR on the immunoSEQ multiplex PCR reads and lists one entry per CDR3 protein. This table has approximately 270,000 distinct CDR3 sequences, 93% appearing once. Specimen: CD4+ T cells from PBMCs. The receptors were sampled from a human donor with multiple sclerosis.

This clonotype was recorded only once. The rearrangement joins TRBV6-1 to TRBJ2-2; TRBD1 matches at 9 bases. V dropped 6 bases and J dropped 0; count of bases not matched to a gene: 5. CDR3 length equals 16 residues. Germline V gene sequence: CDR1 MNHNS, CDR2 SASEGT. CDR3 sequence reads: CASREQGAANTGELFF. In DNA, the CDR3 is TGTGCCAGCAGGGAACAGGGGGCGGCGAACACCGGGGAGCTGTTTTTT.

The table lists this clonotype with a count of one. The rearrangement joins TRBV4-2 to TRBJ2-3, with D possibly being TRBD2 (6 bases). The CDR3 is 16 residues long. V lost 0 bases to trimming and J lost 5 bases, with 15 bases between them. Germline V gene sequence: CDR1 LGHNA, CDR2 YNFKEQ. Here the CDR3 reads CASSQEGREWVDTQYF. The DNA for the CDR3 is TGTGCCAGCAGCCAAGAAGGACGGGAGTGGGTAGATACGCAGTATTTT.

This chain joins TRBV4-1 and TRBJ2-7, with D possibly being TRBD1 (7 bases). The CDR3 has 15 residues. Trimming took off 1 base at V and 2 bases at J, with 12 bases between the two ends. The V gene's germline CDR1 is MGHRA and CDR2 YSYEKL. The CDR3 DNA is TGCGCCAGCAGCCAAGTGGCGGGACAGACCTACGAGCAGTACTTC. Translation gives CASSQVAGQTYEQYF.

The chain has TRBV9 and TRBJ2-5; D gene unclear. Germline V gives CDR1 SGDLS, CDR2 YYNGEE. The CDR3 extends over 13 amino acids. Trimming took 3 bases from V and 3 from J, leaving 9 bases between them. This CDR3 reads CASSEGGKETQYF. The CDR3, as DNA: TGTGCCAGCAGCGAGGGTGGAAAAGAGACCCAGTACTTC.

V and J are TRBV3-1 and TRBJ1-5; D unresolved. Trimming pared 1 base from V and 2 bases from J, leaving 9 bases between. The CDR3 totals 15 residues. CDR1 and CDR2 (germline): LGHDT, YNNKEL (reference sequence). In DNA form, the CDR3 reads TGTGCCAGCAGCCAAGGGATCAGTGGCAATCAGCCCCAGCATTTT. Its protein is CASSQGISGNQPQHF.

V usage is TRBV12-3 or TRBV12-4 and J usage is TRBJ1-2, with TRBD1 matching 8 bases. The CDR3 runs to 16 residues. The V gene end was trimmed by 5 bases and the J gene end by 4 bases; junction bases not matched to a gene: 12. The CDR3 sequence: CASSRTSSGGSYGYTF. CDR3 bases: TGTGCCAGCAGTCGAACATCGTCAGGGGGCAGCTATGGCTACACCTTC.

CDR3 in DNA: TGTGCCTGGAGTTTTACAGGGGGCACTGAAGCTTTCTTT. This translates into CAWSFTGGTEAFF. The genes are TRBV30 and TRBJ1-1, with 8 bases that match TRBD1. CDR3 length equals 13 residues. Germline-derived CDR1 and CDR2 are GTSNPN and SVGIG (reference sequence). Losses at the gene ends were 2 bases for V and 4 bases for J; bases not matched to a gene: 3.

This clonotype was seen once. This chain uses TRBV5-4 with TRBJ2-7; weak D call: TRBD2 (6 bases). This CDR3 comprises 14 residues. The germline V gene encodes CDR1 SGHNT and CDR2 YYREEE (reference sequence). Trimming removed 0 bases from V and 5 bases from J, with 12 bases in between. CDR3 residues: CASSLGPTRNEQYF. CDR3 coding DNA: TGTGCCAGCAGCTTGGGCCCGACTAGGAACGAGCAGTACTTC.

This clonotype occurred once. The chain couples TRBV28 to TRBJ1-1; a possible D gene is TRBD1 (5 bases). The CDR3 runs to 13 residues. The germline gives CDR1 MDHEN, CDR2 SYDVKM. V lost 7 bases, J lost 1 base, and 10 bases lay in between. The CDR3, as DNA: TGTGCCAGCATCCAGGACAAGAACACTGAAGCTTTCTTT. It specifies CASIQDKNTEAFF.

The chain links TRBV20-1 to TRBJ1-1; D unclear. V was shortened by 6 bases and J by 4 bases, with 12 bases between the two germline ends. The CDR3 is 12 amino acids. CDR1 is DFQATT and CDR2 is SNEGSKA in the germline V gene (reference sequence). In DNA form, the CDR3 reads TGCAGTGCCGCGGAGCCGGGCACTGAAGCTTTCTTT. Encoded protein: CSAAEPGTEAFF.

The rearrangement links TRBV6-5 to TRBJ1-6; no clear D gene. The CDR3 loop spans 15 amino acids. V dropped 2 bases and J dropped 6 bases, with 11 bases sitting between them. Germline CDR1 reads MNHEY; CDR2 reads SVGAGI. The CDR3 region has the DNA TGTGCCAGCAGTTACGATCCAGCCCCTAATTCACCCCTCCACTTT. Amino acid sequence: CASSYDPAPNSPLHF.

The genes are TRBV6-1 and TRBJ2-5; TRBD2 matches at 16 bases. After removal of 6 bases from V and 7 bases from J, the junction contained 5 bases not matched to a gene. CDR1 is MNHNS, CDR2 SASEGT, per germline. This CDR3 has 15 amino acids. CDR3 in DNA: TGTGCCAGCAGGGGGACTAGCGGGGGGGAGGCGACCCAGTACTTC. This encodes CASRGTSGGEATQYF.

The chain recombines TRBV6-5 with TRBJ1-6; perhaps TRBD1 as D (6 bases). Trimming took off 3 bases at V and 2 bases at J, with 14 bases between the two ends. Germline V lookup: CDR1 MNHEY, CDR2 SVGAGI. CDR3 size: 17 residues. CDR3 sequence reads: CASSYAVQGPYNSPLHF. CDR3 DNA sequence: TGTGCCAGCAGTTATGCAGTACAGGGTCCCTATAATTCACCCCTCCACTTT.

This rearrangement joins TRBV24-1 to TRBJ1-2, with D unresolved. Germline CDR1 KGHDR, CDR2 SFDVKD. V shed 1 base and J shed 7 bases, with 9 bases lying between them. The CDR3 has 13 residues. This CDR3 reads CATSDFQGFGYTF. As DNA, the CDR3 is TGTGCCACCAGTGATTTCCAAGGGTTTGGCTACACCTTC.

This chain connects TRBV5-4 to TRBJ2-3; 10 bases match TRBD2. Germline V gives CDR1 SGHNT, CDR2 YYREEE (reference sequence). CDR3 size: 14 residues. The V gene end was trimmed by 6 bases and the J gene end by 4 bases; junction bases not matched to a gene: 5. CDR3 coding DNA: TGTGCCAGCACCCCGGGACTAGCGTCAGATACGCAGTATTTT. Its protein product is CASTPGLASDTQYF.

The rearrangement uses TRBV2 and TRBJ1-2; 7 bases align to TRBD1. Looked up from germline, CDR1 is SNHLY and CDR2 is FYNNEI. V shed 7 bases and J 12 bases; nucleotides not matched to a gene: 11. The CDR3 has 12 amino acids. The CDR3 protein is CASMIDRVDHTF. The CDR3 DNA reads TGTGCCAGCATGATAGACAGGGTGGACCACACCTTC.

V and J are TRBV30 and TRBJ1-2; TRBD1 agrees at 7 bases. V lost 2 bases and J lost 4; bases outside the gene matches: 10. The CDR3 extends over 15 amino acids. CDR1 is GTSNPN, CDR2 SVGIG, per germline (reference sequence). This CDR3 reads CAWSRMTGTPYGYTF. The CDR3 DNA reads as TGTGCCTGGAGTCGAATGACAGGGACTCCCTATGGCTACACCTTC.

As DNA, the CDR3 is TGTGCCAGCAGTCCAGACAGGGTAGGCTACACCTTC. This encodes CASSPDRVGYTF. The J gene is TRBJ1-2, the V gene TRBV12-3 or TRBV12-4, with TRBD1 matching over 7 bases. This CDR3 has 12 residues. The ends lost 5 bases at V and 8 bases at J; junction bases unmatched: 5.

The chain has TRBV14 and TRBJ2-1, with unresolved D. This CDR3 contains 12 residues. Trimming left V 3 bases short and J 10 bases short, with 10 bases between. Germline CDR1 SGHDN, CDR2 FVKESK. Here the CDR3 reads CASSHPDSEQFF. CDR3 sequence (DNA): TGTGCCAGCAGCCATCCCGACTCGGAGCAGTTCTTC.

The chain employs TRBV6-2 or TRBV6-3 and TRBJ2-4, with 8 bases fitting TRBD1. Per germline, CDR1 MNHEY and CDR2 SVGEGT. The junction had 10 bases not matched to a gene; V was cut back by 5 bases and J by 7 bases. The CDR3 runs to 15 residues. CDR3 in DNA: TGTGCCAGCAGTGACACAGGGGGTTACGTGAACATTCAGTACTTC. Translation gives CASSDTGGYVNIQYF.

This clonotype has a single count. V and J are TRBV6-5 and TRBJ2-7, with 7 bases fitting TRBD2. V was clipped by 3 bases and J by 5 bases; unmatched bases: 10. This CDR3 spans 15 amino acids. In germline, CDR1 is MNHEY, CDR2 SVGAGI. The CDR3 bases are TGTGCCAGCAGTTATCCCCCACGGGGAGGGGACGAGCAGTACGTC. Translating it yields CASSYPPRGGDEQYV.

This chain's CDR3 is CRTAGNQPQHF. In nucleotides, the CDR3 is TGCCGCACAGCGGGCAATCAGCCCCAGCATTTT. The chain carries TRBV23-1 and TRBJ1-5, with no clear D. Being an ORF, TRBV23-1 has a function that is uncertain. The CDR3 runs 11 residues.

The chain recombines TRBV3-1 with TRBJ1-4; D uncertain. The length of the CDR3 is 16 residues. Deletions cut 1 base from V and 0 bases from J, with 9 bases between. The germline CDR1 and CDR2 sequences are LGHDT and YNNKEL (reference sequence). CDR3 DNA sequence: TGTGCCAGCAGCCAAGGAATATACGCAACTAATGAAAAACTGTTTTTT. The encoded protein is CASSQGIYATNEKLFF.

The chain combines TRBV20-1 with TRBJ2-7; 8 nucleotides line up with TRBD1. Germline CDR1 and CDR2: DFQATT and SNEGSKA (reference sequence). This CDR3 spans 16 amino acids. The V and J ends lost 6 bases and 0 bases, in that order; junction bases with no gene match: 13. CDR3 nucleotides: TGCAGTGCCCGGGACAGGCTTCCGTTGCTCTCCTACGAGCAGTACTTC. This translates into CSARDRLPLLSYEQYF.

The CDR3 protein is CATSDSTNLGYTF. For the CDR3, the DNA is TGTGCCACCAGTGACTCTACTAACCTAGGCTACACCTTC. The chain recombines TRBV24-1 with TRBJ1-2; D gene uncertain. The CDR3 sequence is 13 residues long. Trimming stripped 4 bases from V and 8 bases from J, with 13 bases between. Germline CDR1 KGHDR, CDR2 SFDVKD.

V is TRBV29-1 and J is TRBJ1-1; tentative D call: TRBD1 (6 bases). CDR1 SQVTM and CDR2 ANQGSEA come from the germline V gene. Deletions cut 7 bases from V and 0 bases from J, with 9 bases between. This CDR3 is 12 amino acids long. This CDR3 is CSAGQMNTEAFF. The CDR3 coding sequence is TGCAGCGCAGGACAGATGAACACTGAAGCTTTCTTT.

V is TRBV7-9 and J is TRBJ2-1; D perhaps matches TRBD1 (5 bases). The CDR3 contains 14 residues. V lost 5 bases to trimming and J lost 5 bases, with 13 bases between them. Germline-derived CDR1 and CDR2 are SEHNR and FQNEAQ (reference sequence). For the CDR3, the DNA is TGTGCCAGCAGCCAGGGCGGCAGTCACAATGAGCAGTTCTTC. Its translation: CASSQGGSHNEQFF.

V gene TRBV11-2 combines with J gene TRBJ2-5; 12 nucleotides line up with TRBD2. CDR1 and CDR2 from the germline V gene are SGHAT and FQNNGV. The J segment lost 9 bases and the V segment lost 5 bases, leaving 7 bases of the junction unmatched. The CDR3 length is 14 residues. The DNA for the CDR3 is TGTGCCAGCAGCCTAGCGGGGGGGCCGATTGCCCAGTACTTC. It encodes CASSLAGGPIAQYF.

The rearrangement joins TRBV12-3 or TRBV12-4 to TRBJ2-5; D is unresolved. The CDR3 consists of 15 residues. Deletions cut 3 bases from V and 2 bases from J, with 13 bases between. CDR3 protein: CASSFDGRSQETQYF. DNA of the CDR3: TGTGCCAGCAGTTTTGACGGAAGGTCACAAGAGACCCAGTACTTC.

The chain recombines TRBV4-1 with TRBJ2-2; no clear D gene. The germline V and J ends were trimmed by 0 bases and 2 bases, with 10 bases remaining between them. The CDR3 spans 16 residues. From germline, CDR1 is MGHRA and CDR2 YSYEKL. CDR3 in amino acids: CASSQEPASNTGELFF. CDR3 DNA: TGCGCCAGCAGCCAAGAGCCAGCGTCCAACACCGGGGAGCTGTTTTTT.